This TCR beta chain is drawn from a study of long-term antiretroviral therapy in people with HIV. Run at survey level, the immunoSEQ assay was version v3.0. Some clones are missing from TCRdb's copy, which holds only in-frame ones; the method was immunoSEQ multiplex PCR. This table holds 20,000 to 25,000 clones, roughly 88% found once. There are 15 residues in the CDR3. Per germline, CDR1 MDHEN and CDR2 SYDVKM. V lost 3 bases and J lost 9; bases outside the gene matches: 12. The V and J genes are TRBV28 and TRBJ2-7; 9 nucleotides align to TRBD1. The clonotype was recovered from a man between 60 and 75 years old with HIV. This material consisted of unsorted PBMCs, taken 0.6 years after starting antiretroviral therapy. The CDR3, as DNA: TGTGCCAGCAGTTTCTCAGGACAGGGGTTTTCCGTGCAGTACTTC. Protein: CASSFSGQGFSVQYF.